The clone carrying this T cell receptor (beta chain) showed up just a few times. Its antigen is not identified. This specimen belongs to a study of STAT5B mutations in CD4+ large granular lymphocyte leukemia. Study in general: The CDR3 'QG' motif was associated with a particular HLA allele among healthy donors.

The trim removed 2 bases at V and 4 bases at J, leaving 3 bases unmatched. The CDR3 totals 15 residues. Germline V lookup: CDR1 SGHDN, CDR2 FVKESK. Study conclusions and caveats: Patient CD4-sorted repertoires stayed more clonal than healthy ones after leukemic-clone removal.

The assay was run at survey level. Data came from immunoSEQ multiplex PCR; TCRdb stores just in-frame clones and leaves some out. The data contain about 35,000 clones, around 63% of them singletons. This clonotype originated in a human donor in good health. V gene TRBV14 combines with J gene TRBJ2-2; 8 bases are shared with TRBD1. Sequenced: CD4+ T cells from blood buffy coats. The CDR3 here is CASSQQGAGTGELFF. The CDR3 nucleotides read TGTGCCAGCAGCCAACAGGGGGCAGGCACCGGGGAGCTGTTTTTT. Supplemented by reference TRBV14 and TRBJ2-2, the full variable domain reads EAGVTQFPSHSVIEKGQTVTLRCDPISGHDNLYWYRRVMGKEIKFLLHFVKESKQDESGMPNNRFLAERTGGTYSTLKVQPAELEDSGVYFCASSQQGAGTGELFFGEGSRLTVL.